Following are 13 T cell receptor beta chains from one sample sequenced in a study of T-cell reconstitution after alpha-beta-depleted transplantation in children. Library preparation (for TCRbeta) was performed with unique molecular identifiers. TCRdb redid the calling of the PCR reads with MiXCR, one entry per CDR3 protein. The sample lists 300,000 to 400,000 distinct CDR3 sequences; 16% were seen once. The material was PBMCs, mostly from graft donor cells, obtained 360 days after TCRalphabeta/CD19-depleted stem cell transplant. The receptors come from a male patient between 2 and 9 years old who had a stem cell transplant for acute lymphoblastic leukemia, so the T cells may come from the graft donor.

This clonotype has only a few counts. The rearrangement joins TRBV20-1 to TRBJ2-4, with D possibly matching TRBD2 (6 bases). Deletions cut 1 base from V and 7 bases from J, with 8 bases between. There are 12 residues in the CDR3. CDR1 and CDR2 (germline): DFQATT, SNEGSKA (reference sequence). The CDR3 DNA reads TGCAGTGCTAGAGCGGGAGCCAACATTCAGTACTTC. Translation gives CSARAGANIQYF.

This chain joins TRBV24-1 and TRBJ2-3, with TRBD1 matching over 8 bases. The germline CDR1 and CDR2 sequences are KGHDR and SFDVKD. V lost 3 bases, J lost 3 bases, and 4 bases stayed unmatched. The CDR3 covers 15 residues. The CDR3 sequence is CATSDGQGRTDTQYF. The CDR3 bases are TGTGCCACCAGTGATGGACAGGGAAGGACAGATACGCAGTATTTT.

Only a few counts were recorded for this clonotype. The V and J genes are TRBV9 and TRBJ2-1; 11 nucleotides agree with TRBD2. Germline V CDR1 and CDR2: SGDLS, YYNGEE. J gave up 7 bases and V 4 bases, and 10 bases lay outside the gene matches. CDR3 length equals 16 residues. As DNA, the CDR3 is TGTGCCAGCAGCCCCCGCACTAGCGGGAGTGGTAATGAGCAGTTCTTC. Protein: CASSPRTSGSGNEQFF.

In its sample, this clonotype was seen a few times. The rearrangement joins TRBV4-3 to TRBJ2-1; no definite D call. V was cut by 1 base and J by 7 bases, with 14 bases left in between. Germline CDR1 reads LGHNA; CDR2 reads YSLEER. The CDR3 has 15 amino acids. This CDR3 reads CASSQATDPWNEQFF. The CDR3 DNA reads TGCGCCAGCAGCCAAGCTACGGACCCGTGGAATGAGCAGTTCTTC.

The CDR3 region has the DNA TGTGCCAGCAGTAAGGTTTCGAACACCGGGGAGCTGTTTTTT. This sequence encodes CASSKVSNTGELFF. The chain links TRBV12-3 or TRBV12-4 to TRBJ2-2; D is unclear. V lost 5 bases, J lost 0 bases, and 7 bases lay in between. CDR3 length: 14 amino acids.

This chain uses TRBV28 with TRBJ2-3; 12 nucleotides line up with TRBD1. V lost 3 bases and J lost 0; bases outside the gene matches: 22. The CDR3 is made up of 23 amino acids. The V gene's germline CDR1 is MDHEN and CDR2 SYDVKM. The CDR3 loop is CASSFPGQGAGGLVERSTDTQYF. The DNA of the CDR3 is TGTGCCAGCAGTTTCCCGGGACAGGGGGCCGGCGGGCTAGTTGAGAGGAGCACAGATACGCAGTATTTT.

The chain employs TRBV9 and TRBJ2-2, with 9 bases aligning to TRBD2. This CDR3 is built from 17 residues. Germline loops: CDR1 SGDLS, CDR2 YYNGEE. J lost 2 bases, V lost 0 bases, and 5 bases had no gene match. CDR3 sequence reads: CASSVASSGVNTGELFF. The CDR3 DNA follows: TGTGCCAGCAGCGTAGCGTCTAGCGGGGTAAACACCGGGGAGCTGTTTTTT.

The gene calls are TRBV12-5 and TRBJ2-2; D perhaps matches TRBD2 (6 bases). With 4 bases removed from V and 6 bases from J, the gap between germline ends came to 24 bases. The CDR3 runs to 18 residues. Per the germline V gene, CDR1 is LGHNT and CDR2 is FRNRAP. The CDR3 DNA reads TGTGCTAGTGGTTCCCCGCGCGGGATTGGGTTCATCGCCGGGGAGCTGTTTTTT. Amino acid sequence: CASGSPRGIGFIAGELFF.

In its sample, this clonotype was seen many times. The J gene is TRBJ2-1, the V gene TRBV20-1; D gene uncertain. Germline V gene sequence: CDR1 DFQATT, CDR2 SNEGSKA (reference sequence). CDR3 length: 15 amino acids. The V end lost 0 bases, the J end lost 0 bases, and 9 bases lay between the germline ends. As DNA, the CDR3 is TGCAGTGCTAGAGATAGTCGGAGCTCCTACAATGAGCAGTTCTTC. Translated, it gives CSARDSRSSYNEQFF.

The chain is built from TRBV5-1 and TRBJ2-6; D remains ambiguous. CDR1 is SGHRS and CDR2 is YFSETQ in the germline V gene. The germline V and J ends were trimmed by 1 base and 2 bases, with 7 bases remaining between them. This CDR3 is 15 amino acids long. CDR3 residues: CASSLKGTGANVLTF. The CDR3 region has the DNA TGCGCCAGCAGCTTGAAAGGTACTGGGGCCAACGTCCTGACTTTC.

The rearrangement uses TRBV12-3 or TRBV12-4 and TRBJ2-7; 7 bases are a match to TRBD1. CDR3 length: 17 residues. V lost 5 bases to trimming and J lost 4 bases; unmatched junction nucleotides: 17. DNA for the CDR3: TGTGCCAGCAGTCACCCGGACAGGATCGGGATCCGGTACGAGCAGTACTTC. Translating gives CASSHPDRIGIRYEQYF.

The chain uses TRBV4-3 and TRBJ1-2; D is ambiguous. This CDR3 contains 13 residues. Germline V gene lookup returns CDR1 LGHNA and CDR2 YSLEER. Trimming took off 0 bases at V and 8 bases at J, with 10 bases between the two ends. The CDR3: CASSQEPRRGYTF. The CDR3 DNA is TGCGCCAGCAGCCAAGAGCCTCGACGAGGCTACACCTTC.

This clonotype was counted a few times. The chain employs TRBV7-9 and TRBJ2-2; possible D gene TRBD2, 6 bases. The germline gives CDR1 SEHNR, CDR2 FQNEAQ (reference sequence). V lost 5 bases, J lost 10 bases, and 11 bases lay in between. This CDR3 comprises 12 residues. CDR3: CASSLTRLELFF. CDR3 DNA: TGTGCCAGCAGCCTGACTAGGTTGGAGCTGTTTTTT. Full variable domain (missing parts from reference TRBV7-9 and TRBJ2-2): DTGVSQNPRHKITKRGQNVTFRCDPISEHNRLYWYRQTLGQGPEFLTYFQNEAQLEKSRLLSDRFSAERPKGSFSTLEIQRTEQGDSAMYLCASSLTRLELFFGEGSRLTVL.